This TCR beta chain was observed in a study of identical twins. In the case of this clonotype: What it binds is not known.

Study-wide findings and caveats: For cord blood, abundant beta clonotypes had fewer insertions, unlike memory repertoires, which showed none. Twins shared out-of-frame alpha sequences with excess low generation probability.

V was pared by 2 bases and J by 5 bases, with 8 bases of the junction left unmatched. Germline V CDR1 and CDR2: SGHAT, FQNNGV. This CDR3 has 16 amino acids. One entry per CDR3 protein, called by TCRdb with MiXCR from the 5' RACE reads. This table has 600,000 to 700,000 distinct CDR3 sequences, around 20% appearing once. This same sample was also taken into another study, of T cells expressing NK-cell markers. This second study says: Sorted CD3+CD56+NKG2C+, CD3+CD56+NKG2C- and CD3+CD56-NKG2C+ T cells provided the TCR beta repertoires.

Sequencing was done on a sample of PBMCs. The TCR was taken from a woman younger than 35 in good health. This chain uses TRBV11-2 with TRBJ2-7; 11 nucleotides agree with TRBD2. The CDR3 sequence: CASSLLAGGRVDEQYF. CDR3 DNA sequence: TGTGCCAGCAGCTTACTAGCGGGAGGTCGGGTAGACGAGCAGTACTTC.